Below, 27 T cell receptor beta chains from the same sample are listed, as sequenced in a study of T cell changes during pregnancy in multiple sclerosis (dated by TCRdb to between 2018 and 2021). Libraries were built with the immunoSEQ multiplex PCR assay. In its TCRdb copy, this immuneACCESS table keeps in-frame sequences only and misses some clones. Where compared with another copy, unresolved V genes explain less than half of these, and the others have no known cause. This sample gives 30,000 to 40,000 clones in total; around 91% of them show up just once. The ten largest account for 0.57% of the sample. The sample was CD4+ T cells from peripheral blood mononuclear cells, taken in the second trimester of pregnancy. These receptors were obtained from a female donor with multiple sclerosis, enrolled in a pregnancy study.

The chain uses TRBV30 and TRBJ2-1; 8 nucleotides line up with TRBD2. The germline V gene encodes CDR1 GTSNPN and CDR2 SVGIG (reference sequence). CDR3 length: 16 amino acids. The V gene end was trimmed by 0 bases and the J gene end by 8 bases; junction bases not matched to a gene: 12. The CDR3 reads CAWSVGPGGPLDEQFF. In nucleotides, the CDR3 is TGTGCCTGGAGTGTAGGGCCGGGAGGGCCGTTAGATGAGCAGTTCTTC.

J is TRBJ2-2 and V is TRBV9, with D possibly being TRBD1 (6 bases). The V end was cut by 0 bases, the J end by 7 bases, with 16 bases between. This CDR3 has 16 amino acids. Germline CDR1 reads SGDLS; CDR2 reads YYNGEE. CDR3 amino acids: CASSVGGTPNYGELFF. CDR3 coding DNA: TGTGCCAGCAGCGTAGGGGGGACACCAAATTACGGGGAGCTGTTTTTT.

This clone was observed a single time. The CDR3 DNA reads TGTGCCAGCAGCTTGAGTTTCCGGGACAGAGGGAACACTGAAGCTTTCTTT. Protein: CASSLSFRDRGNTEAFF. This sequence joins TRBV5-8 and TRBJ1-1; 7 nucleotides line up with TRBD1. CDR1 is SGHTS and CDR2 is YDEGEE in the germline V gene. The CDR3 length is 17 residues. Unmatched junction bases numbered 10, after V lost 1 base and J lost 1 base.

CDR3 loop: CASSLKGALRNEQFF. CDR3 DNA sequence: TGTGCCAGCAGTTTAAAGGGGGCCCTGAGGAATGAGCAGTTCTTC. The gene calls are TRBV28 and TRBJ2-1, with 7 bases aligning to TRBD1. This CDR3 contains 15 residues. Germline V gene lookup returns CDR1 MDHEN and CDR2 SYDVKM. Trimming removed 2 bases from V and 7 bases from J; junction bases left unmatched: 8.

This clone was seen a few times. The chain uses TRBV29-1 and TRBJ1-1; 7 bases agree with TRBD1. V shed 7 bases and J 0 bases; nucleotides not matched to a gene: 2. Looked up from germline, CDR1 is SQVTM and CDR2 is ANQGSEA. The CDR3 is made up of 12 amino acids. The CDR3 sequence: CSADRVNTEAFF. The CDR3 DNA is TGCAGCGCCGACAGGGTGAACACTGAAGCTTTCTTT. The full variable domain, rest sourced from reference TRBV29-1 and TRBJ1-1, is SAVISQKPSRDICQRGTSLTIQCQVDSQVTMMFWYRQQPGQSLTLIATANQGSEATYESGFVIDKFPISRPNLTFSTLTVSNMSPEDSSIYLCSADRVNTEAFFGQGTRLTVV.

The chain uses TRBV19 and TRBJ1-2; 9 bases map to TRBD1. Trimming removed 2 bases from V and 3 bases from J; junction bases left unmatched: 7. This CDR3 has 16 amino acids. Germline V CDR1 and CDR2: LNHDA, SQIVND (reference sequence). In DNA, the CDR3 is TGTGCCAGTAGTATACCGGGACAGGGCTTTTACTATGGCTACACCTTC. Translated: CASSIPGQGFYYGYTF.

The chain couples TRBV7-3 to TRBJ1-1; D gene uncertain. CDR1 is SGHTA and CDR2 is FQGTGA in the germline V gene. The CDR3 spans 13 residues. The V end lost 2 bases, the J end lost 8 bases, and 12 bases lay between the germline ends. In DNA, the CDR3 is TGTGCCAGCAGCTTATTTGGAGGGAACGAAGCTTTCTTT. Encoded protein: CASSLFGGNEAFF.

The chain combines TRBV19 with TRBJ1-4, with D perhaps matching TRBD1 (5 bases). The CDR3 is 16 amino acids. CDR1 is LNHDA, CDR2 SQIVND, per germline (reference sequence). Deletions cut 5 bases from V and 0 bases from J, with 13 bases between. The CDR3 bases are TGTGCCAGTAGTGTACGTAGGGGTGCAACTAATGAAAAACTGTTTTTT. Translating gives CASSVRRGATNEKLFF. Supplemented by reference TRBV19 and TRBJ1-4, the full variable domain reads DGGITQSPKYLFRKEGQNVTLSCEQNLNHDAMYWYRQDPGQGLRLIYYSQIVNDFQKGDIAEGYSVSREKKESFPLTVTSAQKNPTAFYLCASSVRRGATNEKLFFGSGTQLSVL.

The gene calls are TRBV7-3 and TRBJ2-3; tentatively, D is TRBD2 (5 bases). Trimming removed 4 bases at V and 5 bases at J, with 10 bases between. There are 13 residues in the CDR3. Germline V gene lookup returns CDR1 SGHTA and CDR2 FQGTGA. CDR3 amino acids: CASSSNEGDTQYF. In DNA form, the CDR3 reads TGTGCCAGCAGCTCCAATGAGGGAGATACGCAGTATTTT.

The gene calls are TRBV6-1 and TRBJ2-3; 9 bases match TRBD2. The CDR3 covers 16 residues. V gave up 1 base and J gave up 0 bases; unmatched junction bases: 2. From germline, CDR1 is MNHNS and CDR2 SASEGT. The chain's CDR3 is CASSEGSGGSTDTQYF. In DNA form, the CDR3 reads TGTGCCAGCAGTGAAGGGAGCGGGGGGAGCACAGATACGCAGTATTTT.

The chain has TRBV29-1 and TRBJ2-2; 9 bases map to TRBD1. CDR1 SQVTM and CDR2 ANQGSEA come from the germline V gene. The ends lost 4 bases at V and 4 bases at J; junction bases unmatched: 7. The CDR3 has 15 amino acids. CDR3 bases: TGCAGCGTTGGGGGACAGGGAAGTGGCACCGGGGAGCTGTTTTTT. As protein: CSVGGQGSGTGELFF.

The chain is built from TRBV19 and TRBJ1-3, with TRBD1 matching 8 bases. The junction had 4 bases not matched to a gene; V was cut back by 3 bases and J by 3 bases. Germline V CDR1 and CDR2: LNHDA, SQIVND (reference sequence). The length of the CDR3 is 15 residues. The CDR3 DNA sequence: TGTGCCAGTAGTATGTTGGACAGGGTTGGAAACACCATATATTTT. Protein product: CASSMLDRVGNTIYF. Filled out from reference TRBV19 and TRBJ1-3, the complete variable domain reads DGGITQSPKYLFRKEGQNVTLSCEQNLNHDAMYWYRQDPGQGLRLIYYSQIVNDFQKGDIAEGYSVSREKKESFPLTVTSAQKNPTAFYLCASSMLDRVGNTIYFGEGSWLTVV.

The gene calls are TRBV5-6 and TRBJ2-1; 10 nucleotides line up with TRBD2. V lost 3 bases to trimming and J lost 6 bases; unmatched junction nucleotides: 9. CDR1 and CDR2 from the germline V gene are SGHDT and YYEEEE. This CDR3 comprises 16 residues. CDR3 amino acids: CASSSATSGYPNEQFF. CDR3 nucleotide sequence: TGTGCCAGCAGCTCCGCGACTAGCGGGTACCCCAATGAGCAGTTCTTC.

The chain links TRBV19 to TRBJ2-1; 14 nucleotides line up with TRBD2. V gave up 6 bases and J gave up 7 bases; unmatched junction bases: 11. Per germline, CDR1 LNHDA and CDR2 SQIVND (reference sequence). The CDR3 loop spans 17 amino acids. CDR3 loop: CASSVKTSGRAGNEQFF. CDR3 nucleotides: TGTGCCAGTAGCGTAAAGACTAGCGGGAGGGCAGGGAATGAGCAGTTCTTC.

The V and J genes are TRBV5-4 and TRBJ2-5, with 8 bases lining up with TRBD2. CDR1 and CDR2 from the germline V gene are SGHNT and YYREEE (reference sequence). The trim removed 2 bases at V and 4 bases at J, leaving 4 bases unmatched. This CDR3 contains 14 residues. This CDR3 reads CASSFILAGETQYF. In DNA, the CDR3 is TGTGCCAGCAGCTTTATCCTAGCGGGAGAGACCCAGTACTTC.

The rearrangement links TRBV5-8 to TRBJ1-4, with 7 bases identical to TRBD1. The CDR3 loop spans 15 amino acids. In germline, CDR1 is SGHTS, CDR2 YDEGEE. The V segment lost 0 bases and the J segment 1 base; nucleotides outside the gene matches: 0. The CDR3 here is CASSLGQGTNEKLFF. The CDR3 DNA is TGTGCCAGCAGCTTGGGACAGGGAACTAATGAAAAACTGTTTTTT.

V usage is TRBV5-1 and J usage is TRBJ2-1; D perhaps matches TRBD1 (6 bases). CDR1 is SGHRS and CDR2 is YFSETQ in the germline V gene. The CDR3 loop spans 14 amino acids. Trimming left V 0 bases short and J 12 bases short, with 16 bases between. CDR3 residues: CASSLGAGDLAQFF. In DNA form, the CDR3 reads TGCGCCAGCAGCTTGGGTGCAGGGGATCTTGCGCAGTTCTTC.

The genes are TRBV29-1 and TRBJ2-7; 8 bases are shared with TRBD1. Germline assignment: CDR1 SQVTM and CDR2 ANQGSEA. The CDR3 loop spans 11 amino acids. V shed 6 bases, J shed 6 bases, and the junction held 4 bases outside the gene matches. The CDR3 DNA follows: TGCAGCGTAATGACAGGGGTCGAGCAGTACTTC. It is translated as CSVMTGVEQYF.

The rearrangement joins TRBV11-2 to TRBJ2-5; D call uncertain. V was clipped by 1 base and J by 5 bases, with 11 bases between them. The CDR3 is made up of 14 amino acids. The germline CDR1 and CDR2 sequences are SGHAT and FQNNGV. Written as DNA, the CDR3 is TGTGCCAGCAGCTTAGCCCCAGGCATGGAGACCCAGTACTTC. Translation: CASSLAPGMETQYF. Together with reference TRBV11-2 and TRBJ2-5, the CDR3 gives the full variable domain: EAGVAQSPRYKIIEKRQSVAFWCNPISGHATLYWYQQILGQGPKLLIQFQNNGVVDDSQLPKDRFSAERLKGVDSTLKIQPAKLEDSAVYLCASSLAPGMETQYFGPGTRLLVL.

This clone appeared once. The chain carries TRBV30 and TRBJ2-7; a possible D gene is TRBD2 (6 bases). Germline V CDR1 and CDR2: GTSNPN, SVGIG (reference sequence). The CDR3 is made up of 12 amino acids. Trimming pared 4 bases from V and 6 bases from J, leaving 13 bases between. CDR3 nucleotides: TGTGCCTGGAACCGGGAGATGGGCGAGCAGTACTTC. It is translated as CAWNREMGEQYF.

The chain joins TRBV29-1 to TRBJ1-1; TRBD1 might be the D (5 bases). The CDR3 runs 16 residues. Trimming stripped 3 bases from V and 2 bases from J, with 19 bases between. Germline CDR1 is SQVTM and CDR2 is ANQGSEA. CDR3 amino acids: CSVDRLGRAFNTEAFF. In DNA form, the CDR3 reads TGCAGCGTTGATAGGTTGGGCAGGGCCTTTAACACTGAAGCTTTCTTT. Together with reference TRBV29-1 and TRBJ1-1, the CDR3 gives the full variable domain: SAVISQKPSRDICQRGTSLTIQCQVDSQVTMMFWYRQQPGQSLTLIATANQGSEATYESGFVIDKFPISRPNLTFSTLTVSNMSPEDSSIYLCSVDRLGRAFNTEAFFGQGTRLTVV.

The chain recombines TRBV7-2 with TRBJ2-1; 10 bases match TRBD2. With 7 bases clipped from V and 6 bases from J, the junction kept 12 bases outside the gene matches. The CDR3 spans 16 residues. In germline, CDR1 is SGHTA, CDR2 FQGNSA. The CDR3 reads CASTRWWLAGVNEQFF. DNA of the CDR3: TGTGCCAGCACCCGCTGGTGGCTAGCGGGAGTCAATGAGCAGTTCTTC.

V is TRBV9 and J is TRBJ1-4; the match to TRBD1 covers 7 bases. Trimming took 4 bases from V and 3 from J; bases not matched to a gene: 9. This CDR3 region has 16 residues. Germline assignment: CDR1 SGDLS and CDR2 YYNGEE. CDR3 sequence (DNA): TGTGCCAGCAGCCTCGGGACAGCTTCCTCTAATGAAAAACTGTTTTTT. Translated, it gives CASSLGTASSNEKLFF.

The chain combines TRBV19 with TRBJ1-5, with TRBD1 matching over 9 bases. V lost 5 bases and J lost 8; bases outside the gene matches: 19. Germline loops: CDR1 LNHDA, CDR2 SQIVND (reference sequence). CDR3 size: 18 residues. CDR3: CASSHPDRGHVQSEPQHF. The CDR3 DNA reads TGTGCCAGTAGTCACCCGGACAGGGGACACGTACAATCAGAGCCCCAGCATTTT.

This clone was recorded once. The chain employs TRBV5-4 and TRBJ2-2, with D possibly being TRBD1 (6 bases). Germline V gene sequence: CDR1 SGHNT, CDR2 YYREEE (reference sequence). CDR3 size: 16 residues. V shed 2 bases and J shed 7 bases, with 18 bases lying between them. CDR3 residues: CASSFGLRGRGGELFF. The CDR3, as DNA: TGTGCCAGCAGCTTTGGACTCAGGGGAAGGGGCGGGGAGCTGTTTTTT.

V gene TRBV4-3 combines with J gene TRBJ2-2; D may be TRBD1 (6 bases). This CDR3 contains 16 residues. Germline loops: CDR1 LGHNA, CDR2 YSLEER. V was cut by 0 bases and J by 9 bases, with 17 bases left in between. CDR3 protein: CASSQDIQQGHRELFF. DNA of the CDR3: TGCGCCAGCAGCCAAGATATTCAACAGGGCCACCGGGAGCTGTTTTTT.

The chain joins TRBV30 to TRBJ1-1; TRBD1 matches 11 bases. The CDR3 covers 15 residues. After removal of 2 bases from V and 5 bases from J, the junction contained 7 bases not matched to a gene. CDR1 and CDR2 (germline): GTSNPN, SVGIG (reference sequence). CDR3 in amino acids: CAWSFGQGAGTEAFF. Written as DNA, the CDR3 is TGTGCCTGGAGTTTCGGACAGGGGGCGGGAACTGAAGCTTTCTTT.